The clone carrying this TCR beta chain was picked up a small number of times. This entry comes from a study of blood T cell repertoires in COVID-19. Assay used: immunoSEQ multiplex PCR; TCRdb lists only in-frame clones, some missing. The table has around 250,000 clones, 70% to 90% seen once; the top ten hold approximately 2%. CDR1 and CDR2 (germline): SNHLY, FYNNEI. The CDR3 has 17 residues. V was clipped by 5 bases and J by 9 bases; unmatched bases: 18. The source of this sequence is a woman in her forties or fifties who had recovered from COVID-19. The sequencing sample was made of PBMCs or T cells enriched from blood (not recorded which). J is TRBJ1-2 and V is TRBV2; TRBD1 aligns across 10 bases. CDR3 sequence reads: CASSQRGISGTGESYTF. In DNA, the CDR3 is TGTGCCAGCAGTCAAAGGGGCATCTCCGGGACAGGGGAGAGCTACACCTTC.